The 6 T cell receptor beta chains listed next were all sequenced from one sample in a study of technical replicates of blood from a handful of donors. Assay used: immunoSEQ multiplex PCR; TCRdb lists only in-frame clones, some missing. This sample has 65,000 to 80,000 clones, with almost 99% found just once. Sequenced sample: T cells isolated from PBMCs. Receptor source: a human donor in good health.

CDR3 nucleotide sequence: TGTGCCAGCAGTAGTAGACAGGGAGGCGATCAGCCCCAGCATTTT. Translated: CASSSRQGGDQPQHF. The rearrangement joins TRBV27 to TRBJ1-5; 7 bases are shared with TRBD1. Trimming cost V 5 bases and J 5 bases; bases outside gene matches: 9. The V gene's germline CDR1 is MNHEY and CDR2 SMNVEV (reference sequence). The CDR3 is 15 residues long.

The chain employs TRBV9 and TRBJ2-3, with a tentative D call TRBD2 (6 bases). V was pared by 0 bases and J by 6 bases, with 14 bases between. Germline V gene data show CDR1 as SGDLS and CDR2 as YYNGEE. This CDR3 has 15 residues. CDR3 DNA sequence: TGTGCCAGCAGCGTAGTAGTCGGGAGTAGGGATACGCAGTATTTT. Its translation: CASSVVVGSRDTQYF.

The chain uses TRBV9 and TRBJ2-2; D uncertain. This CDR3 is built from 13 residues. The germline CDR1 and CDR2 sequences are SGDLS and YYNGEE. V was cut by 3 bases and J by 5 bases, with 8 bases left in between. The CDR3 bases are TGTGCCAGCAGCGGTATAGTAACCGGGGAGCTGTTTTTT. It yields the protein CASSGIVTGELFF.

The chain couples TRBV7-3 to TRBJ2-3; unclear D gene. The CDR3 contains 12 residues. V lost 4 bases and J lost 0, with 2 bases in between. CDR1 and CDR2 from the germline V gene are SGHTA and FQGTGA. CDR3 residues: CASSSSTDTQYF. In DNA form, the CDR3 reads TGTGCCAGCAGCTCTAGCACAGATACGCAGTATTTT.

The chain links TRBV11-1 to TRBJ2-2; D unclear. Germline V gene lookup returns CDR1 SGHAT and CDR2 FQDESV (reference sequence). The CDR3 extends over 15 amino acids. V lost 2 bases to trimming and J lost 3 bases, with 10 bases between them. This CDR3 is CASSLNSLYTGELFF. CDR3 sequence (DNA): TGTGCCAGCAGCTTAAATTCACTTTACACCGGGGAGCTGTTTTTT.

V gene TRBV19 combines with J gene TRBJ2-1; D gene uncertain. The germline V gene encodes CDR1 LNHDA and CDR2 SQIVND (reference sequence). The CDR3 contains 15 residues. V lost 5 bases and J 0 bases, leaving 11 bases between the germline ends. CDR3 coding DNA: TGTGCCAGTAGTTCAGTACCGTACTCCTACAATGAGCAGTTCTTC. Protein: CASSSVPYSYNEQFF.